This T cell receptor beta chain was recovered during a study of patients and donors after allogeneic stem cell transplantation. TCRdb reprocessed the RT-PCR reads via MiXCR and lists one record per CDR3 protein. This table has some 960,000 distinct CDR3 sequences, roughly 18% appearing once. This clonotype has just a few counts. The sample was blood, either unsorted or a sorted T cell fraction (not recorded which). This TCR came from a human donor who was either an allogeneic HSCT recipient or a stem cell or donor lymphocyte infusion donor (not recorded which). It is not recorded whose cells these are; they may come from a transplant donor.

This CDR3 is CSARDGRATQPQHF. CDR3 in DNA: TGCAGTGCTAGAGATGGCAGGGCAACTCAGCCCCAGCATTTT. This chain joins TRBV20-1 and TRBJ1-5; weak D call: TRBD1 (5 bases). This CDR3 has 14 amino acids. The V end lost 0 bases, the J end lost 6 bases, and 12 bases lay between the germline ends. Germline V gene sequence: CDR1 DFQATT, CDR2 SNEGSKA (reference sequence).